A selection of T cell receptor beta chains follows, all from one sample in a study of blood T cell repertoires in COVID-19. Sequenced by immunoSEQ multiplex PCR; TCRdb stores in-frame clones only, minus some. This sample has approximately 100,000 clones; roughly four fifths occur once, and the top ten carry 6.3%. The source material was peripheral blood. These receptors came from a man in his fifties or sixties with acute or convalescent COVID-19. Each CDR3 is given with its conserved first and last residue. A D gene is named only where the DNA matches it firmly. A row's size may be missing; if present it is once, few, many or a size class.

D gene: -
clone size: -
V gene: TRBV9
J gene: TRBJ1-1
CDR3 DNA: TGTGCCAGCAGCGTAGAGGGAGCTGAAGCTTTCTTT
CDR3 protein: CASSVEGAEAFF

D gene: -
clone size: -
V gene: TRBV3-1/TRBV3-2
J gene: TRBJ1-2
CDR3 DNA: TGTGCCAGCAGCCTTGGGGCGGGGGAGTTTGGCTACACCTTC
CDR3 protein: CASSLGAGEFGYTF

D gene: -
clone size: once
V gene: TRBV18
J gene: TRBJ1-1
CDR3 DNA: TGTGCCAGCTCAGTTCGCGGGTCGAACACTGAAGCTTTCTTT
CDR3 protein: CASSVRGSNTEAFF

D gene: -
clone size: -
V gene: TRBV2
J gene: TRBJ1-5
CDR3 DNA: TGTGCCAGCAGTACGTCCCGGGACATTCCGAATAGCAATCAGCCCCAGCATTTT
CDR3 protein: CASSTSRDIPNSNQPQHF

D gene: -
clone size: -
V gene: TRBV6-6
J gene: TRBJ1-3
CDR3 DNA: TGTGCCAGCAGTCTGACAGCGTTGGTACGAGCTGGAAACACCATATATTTT
CDR3 protein: CASSLTALVRAGNTIYF

D gene: -
clone size: -
V gene: TRBV13
J gene: TRBJ1-1
CDR3 DNA: TGTGCCAGCAGCCTCGGGGGGGCGAACACTGAAGCTTTCTTT
CDR3 protein: CASSLGGANTEAFF

D gene: -
clone size: -
V gene: TRBV12-3/TRBV12-4
J gene: TRBJ1-2
CDR3 DNA: TGTGCCAGCAGTTTCGGCAGGGTCTATGGCTACACCTTC
CDR3 protein: CASSFGRVYGYTF

D gene: -
clone size: -
V gene: TRBV15
J gene: TRBJ1-6
CDR3 DNA: TGTGCCACCAGCAGAGATCCGGGGGTGGGTTCACCCCTCCACTTT
CDR3 protein: CATSRDPGVGSPLHF

D gene: -
clone size: -
V gene: TRBV19
J gene: TRBJ2-6
CDR3 DNA: TGTGCCACTATGACAGTCGCTCTAGGGGCCAACGTCCTGACTTTC
CDR3 protein: CATMTVALGANVLTF

D gene: TRBD1
clone size: -
V gene: TRBV19
J gene: TRBJ1-2
CDR3 DNA: TGTGCCAGTAGTAGGACAGGGGCGGGCTATGGCTACACCTTC
CDR3 protein: CASSRTGAGYGYTF

D gene: TRBD1
clone size: medium-sized
V gene: TRBV10-3
J gene: TRBJ2-2
CDR3 DNA: TGTGCCATCAGTGGGGACAGTACCACCGGGGAGCTGTTTTTT
CDR3 protein: CAISGDSTTGELFF

D gene: TRBD2
clone size: -
V gene: TRBV5-1
J gene: TRBJ2-7
CDR3 DNA: TGCGCCAGCAGCCAACCACTAGCGGGGGGGCCGGGTCTCGAGCAGTACTTC
CDR3 protein: CASSQPLAGGPGLEQYF

D gene: -
clone size: -
V gene: TRBV9
J gene: TRBJ2-2
CDR3 DNA: TGTGCCAGCAGACAAACAGGGCTTACGAACACCGGGGAGCTGTTTTTT
CDR3 protein: CASRQTGLTNTGELFF

D gene: TRBD1
clone size: few
V gene: TRBV12-3/TRBV12-4
J gene: TRBJ1-1
CDR3 DNA: TGTGCCAGCAGCCGGGACAGGGGGACTGAAGCTTTCTTT
CDR3 protein: CASSRDRGTEAFF

D gene: -
clone size: -
V gene: TRBV29-1
J gene: TRBJ1-1
CDR3 DNA: TGCAGCGTCGGGCGGGCGGGTCGGAACACTGAAGCTTTCTTT
CDR3 protein: CSVGRAGRNTEAFF

D gene: -
clone size: -
V gene: TRBV5-1
J gene: TRBJ1-3
CDR3 DNA: TGCGCCAGCAGCTCCAACGCGGGCTCTGGAAACACCATATATTTT
CDR3 protein: CASSSNAGSGNTIYF

D gene: TRBD1
clone size: -
V gene: TRBV6-5
J gene: TRBJ1-1
CDR3 DNA: TGTGCCAGCAGTAGAACAGGGGTGAACACTGAAGCTTTCTTT
CDR3 protein: CASSRTGVNTEAFF

D gene: TRBD1
clone size: -
V gene: TRBV5-1
J gene: TRBJ2-1
CDR3 DNA: TGCGCCAGCACCGACAGGGACAATGAGCAGTTCTTC
CDR3 protein: CASTDRDNEQFF

D gene: -
clone size: -
V gene: TRBV10-3
J gene: TRBJ1-1
CDR3 DNA: TGTGCCATCAGCCAAGGGAGAGAGGGAAGTAACACTGAAGCTTTCTTT
CDR3 protein: CAISQGREGSNTEAFF

D gene: -
clone size: -
V gene: TRBV5-1
J gene: TRBJ2-5
CDR3 DNA: TGCGCCAGCAGCTTTGCGGGGAAAGAGACCCAGTACTTC
CDR3 protein: CASSFAGKETQYF

D gene: TRBD1
clone size: -
V gene: TRBV4-1
J gene: TRBJ1-1
CDR3 DNA: TGCGCCAGCAGCCAAGCGGCCAGGGGGCGCATAACTGAAGCTTTCTTT
CDR3 protein: CASSQAARGRITEAFF

D gene: -
clone size: -
V gene: TRBV12-3/TRBV12-4
J gene: TRBJ1-1
CDR3 DNA: TGTGCCAGCAGTGTAACATGGACTGAAGCTTTCTTT
CDR3 protein: CASSVTWTEAFF

D gene: -
clone size: -
V gene: TRBV10-3
J gene: TRBJ1-1
CDR3 DNA: TGTGCCATCAGTGAACCACAAGGGGCAAACACTGAAGCTTTCTTT
CDR3 protein: CAISEPQGANTEAFF

D gene: TRBD2
clone size: -
V gene: TRBV19
J gene: TRBJ2-1
CDR3 DNA: TGTGCCAGTAGTCTCGGGACTAGCGGGGGGCCCCAGGATGAGCAGTTCTTC
CDR3 protein: CASSLGTSGGPQDEQFF

D gene: -
clone size: -
V gene: TRBV24-1
J gene: TRBJ1-2
CDR3 DNA: TGTGCCACCAGTGATTCTAGGGGGTTAGTTGGCTACACCTTC
CDR3 protein: CATSDSRGLVGYTF

D gene: -
clone size: -
V gene: TRBV4-2
J gene: TRBJ2-1
CDR3 DNA: TGTGCCAGCAGCCAAGATAAACTAGCCTCCTACAATGAGCAGTTCTTC
CDR3 protein: CASSQDKLASYNEQFF

D gene: TRBD1
clone size: -
V gene: TRBV19
J gene: TRBJ2-7
CDR3 DNA: TGTGCCAGTAGCAACTCAGGGGGACCCTACGAGCAGTACTTC
CDR3 protein: CASSNSGGPYEQYF

D gene: -
clone size: -
V gene: TRBV14
J gene: TRBJ2-7
CDR3 DNA: TGTGCCAGCAGCCCCGTGGAGGGCTACGAGCAGTACTTC
CDR3 protein: CASSPVEGYEQYF

D gene: -
clone size: -
V gene: TRBV6-2/TRBV6-3
J gene: TRBJ2-1
CDR3 DNA: TGTGCCAGCGGCCGGGACAACTCCTACAATGAGCAGTTCTTC
CDR3 protein: CASGRDNSYNEQFF

D gene: TRBD1
clone size: once
V gene: TRBV19
J gene: TRBJ2-6
CDR3 DNA: TGTGCCAGTAGTATAGATCGGGACAGCCCTCTGTCTGGGGCCAACGTCCTGACTTTC
CDR3 protein: CASSIDRDSPLSGANVLTF

D gene: TRBD1
clone size: -
V gene: TRBV19
J gene: TRBJ1-5
CDR3 DNA: TGTGCCAGTAGTAAAAGGGACAGGGGAAGCAATCAGCCCCAGCATTTT
CDR3 protein: CASSKRDRGSNQPQHF

D gene: -
clone size: -
V gene: TRBV6-2/TRBV6-3
J gene: TRBJ1-6
CDR3 DNA: TGTGCCAGCAGTTACGGAGATCGGGACACTACCAATTCACCCCTCCACTTT
CDR3 protein: CASSYGDRDTTNSPLHF

D gene: -
clone size: -
V gene: TRBV3-1/TRBV3-2
J gene: TRBJ1-4
CDR3 DNA: TGTGCCAGCAGCGAGACGGGGTTTGCTAATGAAAAACTGTTTTTT
CDR3 protein: CASSETGFANEKLFF

D gene: TRBD1
clone size: -
V gene: TRBV27
J gene: TRBJ2-1
CDR3 DNA: TGTGCCAGCAGCCTCGGGACAGTCCTCAAAGATGAGCAGTTCTTC
CDR3 protein: CASSLGTVLKDEQFF

D gene: TRBD1
clone size: -
V gene: TRBV2
J gene: TRBJ1-6
CDR3 DNA: TGTGCCGGCGGGACAGGGCTGAGCTCCTATAATTCACCCCTCCACTTT
CDR3 protein: CAGGTGLSSYNSPLHF

D gene: TRBD2
clone size: -
V gene: TRBV5-1
J gene: TRBJ2-1
CDR3 DNA: TGCGCCAGCAGCTTAGGAGCGGGGGGCCCCTCCTACAATGAGCAGTTCTTC
CDR3 protein: CASSLGAGGPSYNEQFF

D gene: TRBD1
clone size: -
V gene: TRBV12-5
J gene: TRBJ1-1
CDR3 DNA: TGTGCTAGTGGACAACAGGGGGCGCCTGGTGAAGCTTTCTTT
CDR3 protein: CASGQQGAPGEAFF

D gene: -
clone size: few
V gene: TRBV24-1
J gene: TRBJ1-4
CDR3 DNA: TGTGCCACCCAAAGAGCCCTTAATGAAAAACTGTTTTTT
CDR3 protein: CATQRALNEKLFF

D gene: TRBD1
clone size: -
V gene: TRBV7-9
J gene: TRBJ1-1
CDR3 DNA: TGTGCCAGCAGCTTGGGACAGGGTCTTAGAGCTTTCTTT
CDR3 protein: CASSLGQGLRAFF

D gene: -
clone size: -
V gene: TRBV24-1
J gene: TRBJ2-5
CDR3 DNA: TGTGCCACCAGTGACCGGAGAGGGTACCAAGAGACCCAGTACTTC
CDR3 protein: CATSDRRGYQETQYF

D gene: TRBD2
clone size: once
V gene: TRBV5-4
J gene: TRBJ2-1
CDR3 DNA: TGTGCCAGCAGCTTCGGCGGGGGGTACAATGAGCAGTTCTTC
CDR3 protein: CASSFGGGYNEQFF

D gene: TRBD1
clone size: -
V gene: TRBV7-6
J gene: TRBJ1-1
CDR3 DNA: TGTGCCAGCAGCTTAGGGACAGGGGGCTGGACTGAAGCTTTCTTT
CDR3 protein: CASSLGTGGWTEAFF

D gene: TRBD1
clone size: -
V gene: TRBV30
J gene: TRBJ1-4
CDR3 DNA: TGTGCCTGGAGTGTAACGAGGGGGCTGGGAGAAAAACTGTTTTTT
CDR3 protein: CAWSVTRGLGEKLFF

D gene: -
clone size: -
V gene: TRBV6-5
J gene: TRBJ2-2
CDR3 DNA: TGTGCCAGCAGTTACTCGGTTCAGGGATCCGGGGAGCTGTTTTTT
CDR3 protein: CASSYSVQGSGELFF

D gene: TRBD1
clone size: -
V gene: TRBV13
J gene: TRBJ1-2
CDR3 DNA: TGTGCCAGCAGCTTAGGCCCGGGGCAGGGGGTTGGCTACACCTTC
CDR3 protein: CASSLGPGQGVGYTF

D gene: TRBD1
clone size: once
V gene: TRBV19
J gene: TRBJ1-2
CDR3 DNA: TGTGCCAGTAGTGCGCAGGGGGCTAATGGCTACACCTTC
CDR3 protein: CASSAQGANGYTF

D gene: TRBD1
clone size: -
V gene: TRBV24-1
J gene: TRBJ2-3
CDR3 DNA: TGTGCCACCAGTGATTCGCTTCCACAGGGGGCCGGCACAGATACGCAGTATTTT
CDR3 protein: CATSDSLPQGAGTDTQYF

D gene: TRBD2
clone size: -
V gene: TRBV19
J gene: TRBJ2-2
CDR3 DNA: TGTGCCAGTAGTACGGGACTAGCGGGCACCGGGGAGCTGTTTTTT
CDR3 protein: CASSTGLAGTGELFF

D gene: TRBD1
clone size: -
V gene: TRBV2
J gene: TRBJ2-7
CDR3 DNA: TGTGCCAGTAGGACAGGGATCTACGAGCAGTACTTC
CDR3 protein: CASRTGIYEQYF